These 2 T cell receptor beta chains were sequenced from one sample in a study of shared clonotypes between healthy human individuals. Repertoires were generated with immunoSEQ multiplex PCR, while TCRdb's copy carries only in-frame clones and drops some. The table includes about 1.1 million clones, 78% detected once. The sequenced sample consisted of memory CD4+ T cells from PBMCs. Subset meaning: CD45RA-negative fraction. The source is a man younger than 35 in good health. Some clones in this sample may be carry-over from other donors' samples.

The rearrangement uses TRBV7-8 and TRBJ2-5, with 10 bases lining up with TRBD1. Germline V gene sequence: CDR1 SGHVS, CDR2 FQNEAQ. V was clipped by 5 bases and J by 6 bases; unmatched bases: 12. The CDR3 sequence is 16 residues long. The CDR3 nucleotides are TGTGCCAGCAGCCGATCCCGGGACAGGGGTCTGCAGACCCAGTACTTC. Translation gives CASSRSRDRGLQTQYF. Complete variable domain (other parts from reference TRBV7-8 and TRBJ2-5): GAGVSQSPRYKVAKRGQDVALRCDPISGHVSLFWYQQALGQGPEFLTYFQNEAQLDKSGLPSDRFFAERPEGSVSTLKIQRTQQEDSAVYLCASSRSRDRGLQTQYFGPGTRLLVL.

The rearrangement uses TRBV7-2 and TRBJ1-5; no reliable D call. This CDR3 has 14 amino acids. Trimming cost V 8 bases and J 2 bases, with 13 bases left between them. Germline loops: CDR1 SGHTA, CDR2 FQGNSA. The CDR3 DNA sequence: TGTGCCAGCGCCCGGAGGGAGGGCAATCAGCCCCAGCATTTT. Protein product: CASARREGNQPQHF.